The 19 T cell receptor beta chains below were found in one sample sequenced in a study of monozygotic twins with inflammatory bowel disease (dated by TCRdb to the late 2010s). Library method: 5' RACE. For sequencing, an Illumina HiSeq 2500 was employed. TCRdb reprocessed the reads; each CDR3 protein sequence makes one entry, and DNA is unavailable. This sample's table carries roughly 140,000 distinct CDR3 sequences. The ten largest make up 2.4% of the sample. Sequences were obtained from blood. These receptor sequences come from a human donor with ulcerative colitis or Crohn's disease, or a healthy co-twin of an affected twin (not recorded which).

V usage is TRBV7-9 and J usage is TRBJ2-2; TCRdb returns TRBD1, unconfirmable since there is no DNA. This CDR3 is 16 amino acids long. Germline CDR1 SEHNR, CDR2 FQNEAQ (reference sequence). CDR3: CASSLQGRLRTGELFF.

This clonotype is identified as medium-sized from frequency. This rearrangement joins TRBV27 to TRBJ1-2. This CDR3 contains 13 residues. Germline loops: CDR1 MNHEY, CDR2 SMNVEV (reference sequence). The CDR3 protein is CASSLSGYYGYTF.

The chain combines TRBV6-1 with TRBJ1-3; TCRdb reports TRBD1, a call that lacks DNA to check it against. The length of the CDR3 is 16 residues. Per the germline V gene, CDR1 is MNHNS and CDR2 is SASEGT. CDR3 region: CASSLRRGLGGNTIYF.

The rearrangement links TRBV5-6 to TRBJ2-2. Germline V gene sequence: CDR1 SGHDT, CDR2 YYEEEE. This CDR3 is 15 amino acids long. CDR3 amino acids: CASRPDRLNTGELFF.

The rearrangement joins TRBV2 to TRBJ2-1; TCRdb indicates TRBD2, and absent DNA this call remains unverified. This CDR3 is built from 16 residues. Germline V CDR1 and CDR2: SNHLY, FYNNEI. Here the CDR3 reads CASSERALADINEQFF.

This sequence joins TRBV7-6 and TRBJ2-1; TCRdb outputs TRBD1, but without DNA this stays unchecked. This CDR3 is 16 amino acids long. The germline gives CDR1 SGHVS, CDR2 FNYEAQ. CDR3 sequence reads: CASSPRKGRSYNEQFF.

The chain has TRBV19 and TRBJ2-7; without DNA, the TCRdb call of TRBD1 cannot be checked. Germline-derived CDR1 and CDR2 are LNHDA and SQIVND (reference sequence). This CDR3 spans 15 amino acids. This CDR3 is CASSTARGLRGEQYF.

The chain links TRBV5-4 to TRBJ2-2; TCRdb lists TRBD2, though no DNA is available to test this call. This CDR3 is 17 amino acids long. Per germline, CDR1 SGHNT and CDR2 YYREEE (reference sequence). The CDR3 spells CASSLGIAGGPGGELFF.

The chain recombines TRBV7-2 with TRBJ2-7. The CDR3 sequence is 15 residues long. Per germline, CDR1 SGHTA and CDR2 FQGNSA. CDR3 sequence: CASSLALNSGYEQYF.

The genes are TRBV3-1 and TRBJ1-6; no DNA is available, so the TRBD1 call from TCRdb remains unchecked. CDR1 LGHDT and CDR2 YNNKEL come from the germline V gene (reference sequence). The CDR3 sequence is 16 residues long. Here the CDR3 reads CASSQKAGGPRSPLHF.

The chain combines TRBV3-1 with TRBJ2-3; TCRdb outputs TRBD2, but without DNA this stays unchecked. The germline CDR1 and CDR2 sequences are LGHDT and YNNKEL (reference sequence). The CDR3 totals 17 residues. The CDR3 loop reads CASSHITGSGDGDTQYF.

This chain uses TRBV27 with TRBJ2-4; there is no DNA to check the TCRdb D call of TRBD1. CDR3 length: 15 residues. CDR1 is MNHEY and CDR2 is SMNVEV in the germline V gene (reference sequence). The CDR3 sequence: CASSLYRTSKNMQYF.

The chain couples TRBV29-1 to TRBJ2-7; TCRdb's D call of TRBD1 is untestable without DNA. Germline values: CDR1 SQVTM, CDR2 ANQGSEA. The CDR3 is made up of 15 amino acids. The CDR3 spells CSVASPDRGVYEQYF.

The rearrangement joins TRBV5-1 to TRBJ1-4; TCRdb's assignment of TRBD1 cannot be checked, as there is no DNA. The CDR3 contains 13 residues. Germline CDR1 is SGHRS and CDR2 is YFSETQ. This CDR3 is CASSLEGPGKLFF.

This rearrangement joins TRBV20-1 to TRBJ1-2. Germline CDR1 reads DFQATT; CDR2 reads SNEGSKA (reference sequence). This CDR3 contains 13 residues. The CDR3 is CSLSGQSGYGYTF.

V gene TRBV5-1 combines with J gene TRBJ2-2; TCRdb's D call, TRBD1, is unchecked because there is no DNA. Germline V lookup: CDR1 SGHRS, CDR2 YFSETQ. CDR3 size: 15 residues. CDR3 in amino acids: CASSPGQGVSGELLF.

This sequence joins TRBV7-2 and TRBJ2-1; TCRdb's D call of TRBD2 is untestable without DNA. CDR3 length: 15 residues. Germline CDR1 and CDR2: SGHTA and FQGNSA. The CDR3 loop is CASSWATRTYNEQFF.

The chain carries TRBV7-8 and TRBJ1-1; checking the TCRdb D call of TRBD1 is not possible without DNA. CDR3 length: 16 residues. From germline, CDR1 is SGHVS and CDR2 FQNEAQ. The CDR3 is CASSPGVATGGSEAFF.

V is TRBV6-5 and J is TRBJ1-1; there is no DNA to check the TCRdb D call of TRBD1. Germline lookup yields CDR1 MNHEY and CDR2 SVGAGI. The CDR3 has 14 residues. The CDR3 is CASSYTGLNTEAFF.